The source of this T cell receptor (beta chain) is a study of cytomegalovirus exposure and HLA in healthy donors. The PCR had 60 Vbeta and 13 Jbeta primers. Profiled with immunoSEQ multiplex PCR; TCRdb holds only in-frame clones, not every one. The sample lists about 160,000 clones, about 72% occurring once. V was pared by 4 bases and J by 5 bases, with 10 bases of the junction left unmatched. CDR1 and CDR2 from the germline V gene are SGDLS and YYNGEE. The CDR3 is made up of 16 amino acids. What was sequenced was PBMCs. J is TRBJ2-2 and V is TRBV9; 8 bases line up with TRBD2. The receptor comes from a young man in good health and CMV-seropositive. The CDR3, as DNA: TGTGCCAGCAGCCTTCGTAGCGGGGAGGGAACCGGGGAGCTGTTTTTT. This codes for CASSLRSGEGTGELFF.